This T cell receptor beta chain derives from a study of CD8 T cells in ankylosing spondylitis. Study findings and constraints: Clones linked with disease were CD8+ and fairly uncommon in the peripheral blood. Typical of ankylosing spondylitis blood, it appeared, was a TCR beta motif of under 10 highly homologous variants. The authors reported significant enrichment of disease-linked clones in matched ankylosing spondylitis synovial fluid.

Regarding this clonotype: Antigen specificity is unknown.

The authors made TCR beta libraries by quantitative 5'-RACE with molecular barcodes. TCRdb called the 5' RACE reads again in MiXCR, with one record for every CDR3 protein. The sample has 200,000 or so distinct CDR3 sequences, 10% to 15% seen once; the top ten hold 11%. The receptor was isolated from a female donor with ankylosing spondylitis or in good health (not recorded which). Sequenced: blood, either unsorted or a sorted T cell fraction (not recorded which).

CDR3 DNA sequence: TGCGCCAGCAGCTTATTTCGGGGAGGGGACGAGCAGTACTTC. It is translated as CASSLFRGGDEQYF. This chain connects TRBV5-1 to TRBJ2-7, with 7 nucleotides matching TRBD2. With V trimmed by 2 bases and J by 5 bases, 7 bases remained unmatched. Germline V lookup: CDR1 SGHRS, CDR2 YFSETQ. The CDR3 has 14 residues.